These 19 T cell receptor beta chains were sequenced from one sample in a study of T cells in localized non-small cell lung cancer. Clones were sequenced by immunoSEQ multiplex PCR, and TCRdb holds only the in-frame ones, with some missing. The sample consists of 40,000 to 65,000 clones, around 86% of them appearing once. Source: PBMCs, taken before any cancer treatment. These TCRs come from a female donor with stage II lung adenocarcinoma.

The chain recombines TRBV27 with TRBJ2-7; the match to TRBD1 covers 7 bases. CDR3 length equals 13 residues. CDR1 MNHEY and CDR2 SMNVEV come from the germline V gene (reference sequence). V shed 2 bases and J 6 bases; nucleotides not matched to a gene: 4. CDR3 amino acids: CASSLRQGREQYF. Written as DNA, the CDR3 is TGTGCCAGCAGTTTACGACAGGGCCGCGAGCAGTACTTC.

The chain carries TRBV7-3 and TRBJ2-5; perhaps TRBD2 as D (7 bases). The germline gives CDR1 SGHTA, CDR2 FQGTGA. The CDR3 is made up of 15 amino acids. The V end was cut by 4 bases, the J end by 0 bases, with 12 bases between. The CDR3 sequence is CASSWGRGYQETQYF. CDR3 nucleotides: TGTGCCAGCAGCTGGGGGCGGGGGTACCAAGAGACCCAGTACTTC.

The gene calls are TRBV19 and TRBJ1-1; D remains ambiguous. The V end lost 10 bases, the J end lost 3 bases, and 12 bases lay between the germline ends. This CDR3 is built from 12 residues. Germline CDR1 reads LNHDA; CDR2 reads SQIVND (reference sequence). The CDR3 sequence is CATSPGYTEAFF. The CDR3 coding sequence is TGTGCCACCTCCCCGGGGTACACTGAAGCTTTCTTT.

V and J are TRBV5-1 and TRBJ1-5; 7 nucleotides line up with TRBD1. Losses at the gene ends were 4 bases for V and 4 bases for J; bases not matched to a gene: 5. Germline lookup yields CDR1 SGHRS and CDR2 YFSETQ. The CDR3 spans 14 residues. The CDR3 here is CASSPTGPNQPQHF. The CDR3 DNA reads TGCGCCAGCAGCCCGACAGGGCCGAATCAGCCCCAGCATTTT.

V gene TRBV7-2 combines with J gene TRBJ2-1, with 10 positions matching TRBD2. Germline CDR1 and CDR2: SGHTA and FQGNSA. The CDR3 contains 15 residues. With V trimmed by 2 bases and J by 7 bases, 5 bases remained unmatched. The CDR3 sequence is CASSLQRGGGNEQFF. Written as DNA, the CDR3 is TGTGCCAGCAGCTTACAGCGGGGGGGCGGGAATGAGCAGTTCTTC.

The V and J genes are TRBV15 and TRBJ2-7; 9 bases align to TRBD1. CDR1 is LNHNV and CDR2 is YYDKDF in the germline V gene (reference sequence). V lost 5 bases to trimming and J lost 3 bases; unmatched junction nucleotides: 5. CDR3 length: 14 residues. CDR3 residues: CATSVGQGSYEQYF. CDR3 nucleotide sequence: TGTGCCACCAGCGTCGGACAGGGGAGCTACGAGCAGTACTTC.

This clone was counted once. The rearrangement uses TRBV19 and TRBJ2-3, with D perhaps assigned TRBD1 or TRBD2 (5 bases each). The CDR3 covers 14 residues. Germline CDR1 LNHDA, CDR2 SQIVND (reference sequence). With 8 bases removed from V and 5 bases from J, the gap between germline ends came to 17 bases. The CDR3: CASQGVGVKDTQYF. CDR3 nucleotides: TGTGCCAGTCAAGGGGTGGGGGTCAAAGATACGCAGTATTTT.

Comments on this clone: One junction end disagrees with the germline gene, perhaps due to a read error. Other DNA variants within this sample encode the same CDR3. J is TRBJ2-7 and V is TRBV4-1; D is unclear. Per germline, CDR1 MGHRA and CDR2 YSYEKL. The CDR3 contains 13 residues. CDR3 nucleotide sequence: TGCGCCAGTAGCCAAGAATTCCTCTACGAGCAGTACTTC. Translated, it gives CASSQEFLYEQYF.

This clone occurred once. This sequence joins TRBV2 and TRBJ1-5, with TRBD1 matching over 8 bases. The CDR3 spans 14 residues. J was trimmed by 4 bases and V by 7 bases; bases with no gene match: 6. The germline gives CDR1 SNHLY, CDR2 FYNNEI. The CDR3 DNA follows: TGTGCCAGCAATGGACAGGGAGGGAATCAGCCCCAGCATTTT. The encoded protein is CASNGQGGNQPQHF.

The chain links TRBV7-6 to TRBJ2-7, with 7 bases identical to TRBD1. V shed 2 bases, J shed 5 bases, and the junction held 3 bases outside the gene matches. Germline-derived CDR1 and CDR2 are SGHVS and FNYEAQ. This CDR3 is 13 amino acids long. CDR3 protein: CASSLRGRDEQYF. Written as DNA, the CDR3 is TGTGCCAGCAGCTTAAGGGGGCGGGACGAGCAGTACTTC. The full variable domain, in which reference TRBV7-6 and TRBJ2-7 provide the parts outside the CDR3, is GAGVSQSPRYKVTKRGQDVALRCDPISGHVSLYWYRQALGQGPEFLTYFNYEAQQDKSGLPNDRFSAERPEGSISTLTIQRTEQRDSAMYRCASSLRGRDEQYFGPGTRLTVT.

The V call is TRBV4-1, the J call TRBJ2-5, with 9 bases identical to TRBD2. Germline-derived CDR1 and CDR2 are MGHRA and YSYEKL. Trimming at V came to 1 base and at J to 1 base, leaving 7 bases not matched to a gene. The CDR3 extends over 17 amino acids. The CDR3 DNA is TGCGCCAGCAGCCAAGGAGCGGGGGGAGGAGGCCAAGAGACCCAGTACTTC. It translates to CASSQGAGGGGQETQYF.

This chain joins TRBV19 and TRBJ1-2; D uncertain. This CDR3 is 15 amino acids long. The V gene's germline CDR1 is LNHDA and CDR2 SQIVND (reference sequence). Trimming took off 2 bases at V and 3 bases at J, with 13 bases between the two ends. The CDR3 nucleotides are TGTGCCAGTAGTATAAGTGTGGAGAGCTACTATGGCTACACCTTC. Translated: CASSISVESYYGYTF.

The genes are TRBV28 and TRBJ1-2, with 10 bases that match TRBD1. CDR1 and CDR2 from the germline V gene are MDHEN and SYDVKM. The CDR3 covers 13 residues. J lost 8 bases, V lost 7 bases, and 7 bases had no gene match. CDR3 protein: CASIPDRGRGYTF. DNA for the CDR3: TGTGCCAGCATTCCGGACAGGGGGAGGGGCTACACCTTC.

The chain carries TRBV18 and TRBJ2-7; TRBD1 agrees at 8 bases. The ends lost 0 bases at V and 0 bases at J; junction bases unmatched: 7. From germline, CDR1 is KGHSH and CDR2 LQKENI. This CDR3 is 17 amino acids long. Written as DNA, the CDR3 is TGTGCCAGCTCACCACCCGGGCAGGGGGCGGCCTCCTACGAGCAGTACTTC. Its protein product is CASSPPGQGAASYEQYF.

V gene TRBV27 combines with J gene TRBJ2-7; 8 nucleotides agree with TRBD1. The germline CDR1 and CDR2 sequences are MNHEY and SMNVEV (reference sequence). V was pared by 3 bases and J by 6 bases, with 7 bases of the junction left unmatched. This CDR3 region has 14 residues. DNA for the CDR3: TGTGCCAGCAGTTTTCAGGGGACAGGAGCCGAGCAGTACTTC. Amino acids: CASSFQGTGAEQYF.

The CDR3 region is CASSFPWGRSNYGYTF. CDR3 DNA: TGTGCCAGCAGCTTCCCTTGGGGAAGGTCTAACTATGGCTACACCTTC. This sequence joins TRBV5-5 and TRBJ1-2, with D unclear. V was pared by 2 bases and J by 0 bases, with 14 bases between. The CDR3 consists of 16 residues. CDR1 is SGHKS and CDR2 is YYEKEE in the germline V gene (reference sequence).

This chain links TRBV7-9 with TRBJ1-1; 10 bases agree with TRBD1. Germline loops: CDR1 SEHNR, CDR2 FQNEAQ (reference sequence). J lost 7 bases, V lost 5 bases, and 7 bases had no gene match. CDR3 length: 14 amino acids. The CDR3: CASSVPGQGIEAFF. In DNA, the CDR3 is TGTGCCAGCAGCGTACCGGGACAGGGGATTGAAGCTTTCTTT.

The chain is built from TRBV10-3 and TRBJ1-1, with D unclear. The CDR3 length is 14 residues. Germline CDR1 reads ENHRY; CDR2 reads SYGVKD. Between the trimmed V and J ends, which lost 5 bases and 6 bases, there was a span of 16 bases. The CDR3 nucleotides read TGTGCCATCAGTCCTCGGGGTGGCGGGGCTGAAGCTTTCTTT. It specifies CAISPRGGGAEAFF.

J is TRBJ1-2 and V is TRBV15; D gene uncertain. This CDR3 has 13 residues. Germline assignment: CDR1 LNHNV and CDR2 YYDKDF (reference sequence). Trimming removed 4 bases at V and 10 bases at J, with 16 bases between. Here the CDR3 reads CATSTVNPTLYTF. The CDR3 DNA sequence: TGTGCCACCAGCACAGTAAACCCAACCCTCTACACCTTC.